The entry below describes one TCR beta chain. This clonotype occurred a few times. Its antigen is still unknown. Base qualities are missing; no much larger clone stands one base away. The CDR3, from cysteine to phenylalanine, totals 13 residues. This entry keeps only the CDR3 DNA: 39 bases, framed from base 1. The germline V and J ends show losses of 7 bases and 6 bases respectively, and no gene match explains 11 bases of the junction. CDR1 and CDR2 are read off the germline V gene (reference sequence) as GTSNPN and SVGIG. This entry belongs to a study of T cell repertoires in cytomegalovirus infection (dated by TCRdb to between 2019 and 2020). Regarding the study in general: The HLA type of each donor mattered for the analysis, because public TCR beta signatures pointed to carriage of CMV infection along with the matching HLA type. Broader findings and caveats from the paper: The ex vivo response was dominated by HLA-C-restricted CMV-specific TCR beta clonotypes, and the single most frequent clonotype in two of eight donors was supplied by these HLA-C-restricted clonotypes. In both this cohort and an independent cohort of 300 to 450 donors, the cumulative frequency of public TCR beta family members distinguished carriers of CMV infection plus the relevant HLA type.

Sequencing relied on an Illumina HiSeq 1500. TCRdb cleaned the public reads at Q25 with fastp, built clones with MiXCR and kept in-frame beta chains. All rows with the same CDR3 protein become a single entry with the most common DNA and genes. For this sample there are 200,000 to 300,000 distinct CDR3 sequences; roughly 12% appear just once. The ten largest clones represent 1.5% to 2% of the sample. The sequenced sample was PBMCs. The receptor chain draws on TRBV30 and TRBJ2-7; TRBD2 agrees with 8 junctional bases. This TCR came from a human donor in good health (CMV status not recorded). Some clones in this sample may be carry-over from other donors' samples. The CDR3 is CASHRSGSPEQYF. In nucleotide form, the sequence is TGTGCCTCCCATCGGAGCGGGAGTCCCGAGCAGTACTTC.